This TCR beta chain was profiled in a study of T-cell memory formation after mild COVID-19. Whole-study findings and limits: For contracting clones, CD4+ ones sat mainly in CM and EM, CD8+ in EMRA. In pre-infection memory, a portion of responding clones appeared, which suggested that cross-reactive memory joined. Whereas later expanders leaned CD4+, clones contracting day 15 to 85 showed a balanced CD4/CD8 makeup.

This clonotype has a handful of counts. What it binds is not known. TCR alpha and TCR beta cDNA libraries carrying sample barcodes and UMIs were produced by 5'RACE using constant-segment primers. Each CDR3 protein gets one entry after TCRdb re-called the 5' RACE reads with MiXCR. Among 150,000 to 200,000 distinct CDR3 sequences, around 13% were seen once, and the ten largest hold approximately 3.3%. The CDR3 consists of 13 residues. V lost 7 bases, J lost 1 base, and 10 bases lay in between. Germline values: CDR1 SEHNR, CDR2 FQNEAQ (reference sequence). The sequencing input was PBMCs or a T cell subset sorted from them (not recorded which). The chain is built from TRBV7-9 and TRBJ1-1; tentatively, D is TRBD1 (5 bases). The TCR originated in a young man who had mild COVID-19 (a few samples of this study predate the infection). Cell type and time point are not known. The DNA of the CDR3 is TGTGCCAGCACGACGCAGGGGAACACTGAAGCTTTCTTT. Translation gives CASTTQGNTEAFF.